The present T cell receptor (beta chain) was sequenced within a study of shared clonotypes between healthy human individuals. From CD4+ cells came CD45RA+ naive and CD45RA-negative memory subsets. CDR1 SGHDT and CDR2 YYEEEE come from the germline V gene. This CDR3 is built from 19 residues. V was clipped by 4 bases and J by 3 bases; unmatched bases: 15. Sequencing used immunoSEQ multiplex PCR; TCRdb keeps in-frame clones, though not all of them. There are about 2.4 million clones in the sample; 93% occur only once, and about 0.38% lies in the top ten. The receptor comes from a man aged 18 to 29 in good health. Some clones in this sample may be carry-over from other donors' samples. Input material: naive CD4+ T cells from PBMCs. Sample subset: CD45RA+ positively selected. The V gene is TRBV5-6, the J gene TRBJ2-3; 12 positions match TRBD2. CDR3 protein: CASSATGLAGLYGTDTQYF. The CDR3, as DNA: TGTGCCAGCAGCGCTACGGGACTAGCGGGCCTATACGGTACAGATACGCAGTATTTT. Variable domain in full (rest from reference TRBV5-6 and TRBJ2-3): DAGVTQSPTHLIKTRGQQVTLRCSPKSGHDTVSWYQQALGQGPQFIFQYYEEEERQRGNFPDRFSGHQFPNYSSELNVNALLLGDSALYLCASSATGLAGLYGTDTQYFGPGTRLTVL.